This T cell receptor (beta chain) comes out of a study of blood T cell repertoires in COVID-19. Study in general: Both acute and convalescent COVID-19 samples were obtained from the United States, Italy and Spain. Sources were T cells, B-cell-depleted T cells, or PBMCs; the material itself was cDNA or gDNA.

Trimming cost V 3 bases and J 7 bases, with 18 bases left between them. CDR3 length: 15 residues. CDR1 and CDR2 (germline): ENHRY, SYGVKD. Authors' analysis steps: Counts of nucleated cells, estimated from reference gene primer amplification, were obtained. Using immunoSEQ multiplex PCR, the repertoire was profiled, and TCRdb retains in-frame clones only, with some absent. V, J and clone size are those of that table, while D and trimming were read from the DNA. The top ten clones hold around 4.9% of a sample with roughly 200,000 clones, 80% to 90% of them seen once. Sequencing input: peripheral blood. The chain recombines TRBV10-3 with TRBJ1-1, with D tentatively TRBD1 (6 bases). This sequence was found in a woman at least 80 years old with acute or convalescent COVID-19. CDR3 DNA: TGTGCCATCAGTGAACGGGGAGGGGCGGACAGTGAAGCTTTCTTT. Its protein is CAISERGGADSEAFF.